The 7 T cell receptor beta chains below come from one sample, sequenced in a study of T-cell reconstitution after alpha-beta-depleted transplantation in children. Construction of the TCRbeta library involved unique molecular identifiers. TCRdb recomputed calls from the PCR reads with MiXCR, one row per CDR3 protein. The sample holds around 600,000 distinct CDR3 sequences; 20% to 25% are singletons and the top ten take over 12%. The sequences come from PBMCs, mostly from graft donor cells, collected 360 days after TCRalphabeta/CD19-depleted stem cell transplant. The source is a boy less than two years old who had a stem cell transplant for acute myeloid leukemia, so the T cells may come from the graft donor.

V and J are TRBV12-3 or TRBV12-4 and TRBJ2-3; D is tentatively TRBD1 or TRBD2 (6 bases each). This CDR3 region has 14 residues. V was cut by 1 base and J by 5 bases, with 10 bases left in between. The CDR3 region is CASSLERGVDTQYF. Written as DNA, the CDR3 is TGTGCCAGCAGTTTAGAAAGGGGGGTAGATACGCAGTATTTT.

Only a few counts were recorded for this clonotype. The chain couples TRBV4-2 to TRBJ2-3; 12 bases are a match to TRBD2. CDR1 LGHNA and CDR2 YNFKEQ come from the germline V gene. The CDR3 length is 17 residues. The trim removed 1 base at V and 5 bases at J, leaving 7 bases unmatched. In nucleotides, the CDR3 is TGTGCCAGCAGCCAAGTCCCTAGCGGGGGGGCGAAAGATACGCAGTATTTT. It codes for CASSQVPSGGAKDTQYF.

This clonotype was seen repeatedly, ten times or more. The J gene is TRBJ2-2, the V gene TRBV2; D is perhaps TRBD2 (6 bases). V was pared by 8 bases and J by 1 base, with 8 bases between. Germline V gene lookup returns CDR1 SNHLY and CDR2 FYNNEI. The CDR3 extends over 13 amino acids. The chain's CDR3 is CASSGGNTGELFF. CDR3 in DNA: TGTGCCAGCTCCGGGGGGAACACCGGGGAGCTGTTTTTT. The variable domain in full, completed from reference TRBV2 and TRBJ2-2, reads EPEVTQTPSHQVTQMGQEVILRCVPISNHLYFYWYRQILGQKVEFLVSFYNNEISEKSEIFDDQFSVERPDGSNFTLKIRSTKLEDSAMYFCASSGGNTGELFFGEGSRLTVL.

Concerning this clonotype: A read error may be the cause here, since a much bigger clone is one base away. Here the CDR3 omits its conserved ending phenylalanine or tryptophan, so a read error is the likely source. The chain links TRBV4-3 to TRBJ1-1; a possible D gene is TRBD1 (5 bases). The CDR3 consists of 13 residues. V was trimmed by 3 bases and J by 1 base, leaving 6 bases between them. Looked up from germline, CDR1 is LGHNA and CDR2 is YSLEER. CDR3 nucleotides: TGCGCCAGCAGCCAGACAGCGAACACTGAAGCTTTCCTT. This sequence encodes CASSQTANTEAFL.

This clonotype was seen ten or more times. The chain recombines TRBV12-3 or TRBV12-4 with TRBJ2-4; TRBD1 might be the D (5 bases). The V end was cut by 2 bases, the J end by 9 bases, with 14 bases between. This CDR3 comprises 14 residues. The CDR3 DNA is TGTGCCAGCAGTTTAATTCAGGGATCGGGCATTCAGTACTTC. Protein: CASSLIQGSGIQYF.

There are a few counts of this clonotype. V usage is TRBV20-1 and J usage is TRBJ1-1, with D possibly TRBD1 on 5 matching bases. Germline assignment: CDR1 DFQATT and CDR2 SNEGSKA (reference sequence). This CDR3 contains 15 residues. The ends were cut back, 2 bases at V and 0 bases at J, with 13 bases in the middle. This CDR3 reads CSARRDRQLNTEAFF. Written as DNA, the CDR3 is TGCAGTGCTAGACGTGACAGACAACTGAACACTGAAGCTTTCTTT.

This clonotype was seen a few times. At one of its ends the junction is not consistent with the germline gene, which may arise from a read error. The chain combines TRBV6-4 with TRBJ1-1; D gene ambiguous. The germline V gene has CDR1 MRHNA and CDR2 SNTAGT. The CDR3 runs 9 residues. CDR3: CASSGLKLF. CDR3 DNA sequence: TGTGCCAGCAGCGGACTCAAACTATTT.